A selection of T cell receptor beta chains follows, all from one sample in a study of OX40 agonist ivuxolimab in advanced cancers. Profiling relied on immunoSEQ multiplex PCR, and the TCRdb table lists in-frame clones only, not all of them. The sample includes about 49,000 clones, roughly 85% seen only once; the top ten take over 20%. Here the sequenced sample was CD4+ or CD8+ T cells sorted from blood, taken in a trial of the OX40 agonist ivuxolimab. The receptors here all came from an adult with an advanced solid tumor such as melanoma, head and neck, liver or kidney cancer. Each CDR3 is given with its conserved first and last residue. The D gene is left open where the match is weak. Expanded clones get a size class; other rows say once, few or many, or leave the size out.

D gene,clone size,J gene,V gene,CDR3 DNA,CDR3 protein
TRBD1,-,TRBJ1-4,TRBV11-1,TGTGCCAGCAGCTCGACGACAGGGAGTGAAAAACTGTTTTTT,CASSSTTGSEKLFF
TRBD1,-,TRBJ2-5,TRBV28,TGTGCCAGCAGCGCCGGGACAGCACAAGAGACCCAGTACTTC,CASSAGTAQETQYF
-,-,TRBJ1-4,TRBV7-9,TGTGCCAGCAGCTTAACCGGGGATGAAAAACTGTTTTTT,CASSLTGDEKLFF
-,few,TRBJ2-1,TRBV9,TGTGCCAGCAGCGGAGCCTTTCTAGCGAAGACCCCCAACAATGAGCAGTTCTTC,CASSGAFLAKTPNNEQFF
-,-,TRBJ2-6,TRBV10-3,TGTGCCATCAGTGGGGGTATTCAGGGTTCTGGGGCCAACGTCCTGACTTTC,CAISGGIQGSGANVLTF
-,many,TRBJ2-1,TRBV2,TGTGCCAGCAGTACTGGTAGTGAGCAGTTCTTC,CASSTGSEQFF
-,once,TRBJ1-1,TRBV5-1,TGCGCCAGCAGTACTACGAACACTGAAGCTTTCTTT,CASSTTNTEAFF
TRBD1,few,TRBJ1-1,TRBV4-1,TGCGCCAGCAGCCAAGGACAGGGGAACACTGAAGCTTTCTTT,CASSQGQGNTEAFF
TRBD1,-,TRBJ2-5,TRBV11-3,TGTGCCAGCAGCTTTTCAGGGGGCTTGGGAGAGACCCAGTACTTC,CASSFSGGLGETQYF
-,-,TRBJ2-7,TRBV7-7,TGTGCCAGCAGCCCCACCAGGGCATTCTCCTACGAGCAGTACTTC,CASSPTRAFSYEQYF
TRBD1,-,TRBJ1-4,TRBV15,TGTGCCACCAGCAGTAAAGGGGGCGCAGGTGAAAAACTGTTTTTT,CATSSKGGAGEKLFF
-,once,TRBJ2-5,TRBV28,TGTGCCAGCAGTTTGCGGGACAGCCAAGAGACCCAGTACTTC,CASSLRDSQETQYF
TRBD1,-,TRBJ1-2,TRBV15,TGTGCCACCAGCACGGTTGAGGGGGCGAAGGGCTACACCTTC,CATSTVEGAKGYTF
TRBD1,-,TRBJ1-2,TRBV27,TGTGCCAGCAGTTTGTTACAGGGGGGGGGCGGCTACACCTTC,CASSLLQGGGGYTF
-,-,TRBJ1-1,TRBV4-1,TGCGCCAGCAGCCCGGGACGGACCATGAACACTGAAGCTTTCTTT,CASSPGRTMNTEAFF
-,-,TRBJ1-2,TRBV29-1,TGCAGCGTTGCAGCCGGGGACTATGGCTACACCTTC,CSVAAGDYGYTF
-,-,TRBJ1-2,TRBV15,TGTGCCACCAGCAGAGATGGGAGCTACACCTTC,CATSRDGSYTF
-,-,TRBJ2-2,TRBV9,TGTGCCAGCAGCGTAGGTGGCGTCGGGGAGCTGTTTTTT,CASSVGGVGELFF
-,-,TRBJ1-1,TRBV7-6,TGTGCCAGCAGCTTGGATCGGGTTCTCGCTGAAGCTTTCTTT,CASSLDRVLAEAFF
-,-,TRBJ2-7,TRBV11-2,TGTGCCAGCAGCTATTCAGGGAGCTCCTACGAGCAGTACTTC,CASSYSGSSYEQYF